Listed here are 25 T cell receptor beta chains from one sample, sequenced in a study of OX40 agonist ivuxolimab in advanced cancers. Libraries were built with the immunoSEQ multiplex PCR assay. TCRdb stores this immuneACCESS table with in-frame sequences only. Part of the clones is absent; in the studies checked, under half of the shortfall reflects unresolved V genes, and no reason is known for the rest. The sample table shows approximately 100,000 clones, and about 90% are seen once. Clones ranked in the top ten supply roughly 0.8% of the sample. The starting material was CD4+ or CD8+ T cells sorted from blood, obtained in a trial of the OX40 agonist ivuxolimab. All receptors derive from an adult with an advanced solid tumor such as melanoma, head and neck, liver or kidney cancer.

The chain links TRBV18 to TRBJ1-1, with 7 bases aligning to TRBD1. This CDR3 comprises 15 residues. CDR1 and CDR2 (germline): KGHSH, LQKENI. Trimming removed 4 bases from V and 3 bases from J; junction bases left unmatched: 8. The CDR3 DNA reads TGTGCCAGCTCACTCCTCGAGGGGGCTGACACTGAAGCTTTCTTT. It translates to CASSLLEGADTEAFF.

The chain couples TRBV6-5 to TRBJ1-1; a possible D gene is TRBD1 (5 bases). V was shortened by 2 bases and J by 6 bases, with 10 bases between the two germline ends. The CDR3 extends over 13 amino acids. CDR1 MNHEY and CDR2 SVGAGI come from the germline V gene. The CDR3 loop reads CASSYTRESEAFF. CDR3 coding DNA: TGTGCCAGCAGTTACACCAGGGAATCTGAAGCTTTCTTT.

The chain couples TRBV28 to TRBJ2-1; 7 bases map to TRBD1. Germline CDR1 reads MDHEN; CDR2 reads SYDVKM. The CDR3 covers 15 residues. V trimming: 4 bases; J trimming: 7 bases; junction bases outside the gene matches: 10. The DNA for the CDR3 is TGTGCCAGCAGTTCCCTAACAGGGGTTCGGAATGAGCAGTTCTTC. It specifies CASSSLTGVRNEQFF.

This rearrangement joins TRBV7-3 to TRBJ2-1; 11 bases fit TRBD2. Germline CDR1 and CDR2: SGHTA and FQGTGA. The trim removed 2 bases at V and 10 bases at J, leaving 7 bases unmatched. The CDR3 sequence is 15 residues long. The CDR3 bases are TGTGCCAGCAGCTTAGGTGGACTAGCGGGCTCGGAGCAGTTCTTC. Residues: CASSLGGLAGSEQFF.

The chain is built from TRBV5-1 and TRBJ2-1; 13 bases line up with TRBD2. CDR3 size: 16 residues. Germline CDR1 reads SGHRS; CDR2 reads YFSETQ. V trimming: 4 bases; J trimming: 4 bases; junction bases outside the gene matches: 5. This CDR3 reads CASSPRLAGGYNEQFF. DNA of the CDR3: TGCGCCAGCAGCCCGAGACTAGCGGGGGGTTACAATGAGCAGTTCTTC.

The CDR3 is CAISESGQGTPETQYF. CDR3 nucleotide sequence: TGTGCCATCAGTGAATCGGGACAGGGGACGCCAGAGACCCAGTACTTC. The gene calls are TRBV10-3 and TRBJ2-5, with 10 bases lining up with TRBD1. V shed 3 bases, J shed 4 bases, and the junction held 8 bases outside the gene matches. CDR3 length: 16 amino acids. Germline CDR1 is ENHRY and CDR2 is SYGVKD.

This chain uses TRBV19 with TRBJ2-4; 8 bases agree with TRBD1. The V gene's germline CDR1 is LNHDA and CDR2 SQIVND (reference sequence). The CDR3 contains 14 residues. V dropped 5 bases and J dropped 6; count of bases not matched to a gene: 6. CDR3 coding DNA: TGTGCCAGTAGTCTCCGGACAGGGTCAAACATTCAGTACTTC. It encodes CASSLRTGSNIQYF. The whole variable domain, remainder taken from reference TRBV19 and TRBJ2-4, is DGGITQSPKYLFRKEGQNVTLSCEQNLNHDAMYWYRQDPGQGLRLIYYSQIVNDFQKGDIAEGYSVSREKKESFPLTVTSAQKNPTAFYLCASSLRTGSNIQYFGAGTRLSVL.

CDR3 loop: CASSYKGRPGELFF. The CDR3 DNA sequence: TGTGCCAGCAGTTACAAAGGAAGGCCCGGGGAGCTGTTTTTT. The V gene is TRBV6-5, the J gene TRBJ2-2; D gene ambiguous. The CDR3 totals 14 residues. From germline, CDR1 is MNHEY and CDR2 SVGAGI. The V gene lost 2 bases and the J gene lost 6 bases, with 10 bases spanning the gap.

The rearrangement joins TRBV18 to TRBJ2-7, with 7 bases fitting TRBD2. CDR1 is KGHSH and CDR2 is LQKENI in the germline V gene. V shed 0 bases, J shed 5 bases, and the junction held 4 bases outside the gene matches. This CDR3 has 14 amino acids. CDR3 in DNA: TGTGCCAGCTCACCACCGGGGGGGAGCCACGAGCAGTACTTC. Protein: CASSPPGGSHEQYF.

The chain joins TRBV9 to TRBJ2-5; TRBD2 matches 9 bases. The trim removed 4 bases at V and 2 bases at J, leaving 12 bases unmatched. The CDR3 contains 17 residues. The germline V gene encodes CDR1 SGDLS and CDR2 YYNGEE. CDR3 in DNA: TGTGCCAGCAGCCTCGGAGGGCTAGCGGGGCCACAAGAGACCCAGTACTTC. Its translation: CASSLGGLAGPQETQYF.

The chain employs TRBV5-6 and TRBJ2-3, with D uncertain. The germline CDR1 and CDR2 sequences are SGHDT and YYEEEE. V was clipped by 2 bases and J by 4 bases, with 8 bases between them. This CDR3 comprises 13 residues. For the CDR3, the DNA is TGTGCCAGCAGCTTTTCTGGGGCAGATACGCAGTATTTT. This codes for CASSFSGADTQYF.

V gene TRBV30 combines with J gene TRBJ1-5, with D hard to call. Germline values: CDR1 GTSNPN, CDR2 SVGIG (reference sequence). The CDR3 covers 13 residues. V lost 2 bases to trimming and J lost 0 bases, with 5 bases between them. The CDR3 nucleotides are TGTGCCTGGAGTTTCGATAGCAATCAGCCCCAGCATTTT. Protein product: CAWSFDSNQPQHF.

CDR3 protein: CASSHRTAWGEKLFF. The CDR3 nucleotides are TGTGCCAGCAGCCACAGGACCGCTTGGGGCGAAAAACTGTTTTTT. This sequence joins TRBV7-2 and TRBJ1-4, with D maybe TRBD1 (5 bases). Trimming removed 5 bases at V and 8 bases at J, with 18 bases between. Per germline, CDR1 SGHTA and CDR2 FQGNSA. The CDR3 contains 15 residues.

The rearrangement links TRBV30 to TRBJ2-5, with a weak D call TRBD2 (6 bases). Gene TRBJ2-7 matches the end of the DNA better, so the J call may be wrong. The CDR3 runs to 13 residues. Germline V gives CDR1 GTSNPN, CDR2 SVGIG (reference sequence). This CDR3 is CALEGQVTYEQYF. Here the CDR3 DNA reads TGTGCCTTGGAGGGGCAGGTGACCTACGAGCAGTACTTC.

V is TRBV2 and J is TRBJ1-2; maybe TRBD1 (6 bases). Looked up from germline, CDR1 is SNHLY and CDR2 is FYNNEI. V was cut by 6 bases and J by 0 bases, with 14 bases left in between. The CDR3 totals 15 residues. The CDR3 DNA sequence: TGTGCCAGCAGGGAGCAGGGGCTAACTAACTATGGCTACACCTTC. Translated, it gives CASREQGLTNYGYTF.

The genes are TRBV7-2 and TRBJ1-6; 11 positions match TRBD1. The germline V gene has CDR1 SGHTA and CDR2 FQGNSA. The J segment lost 5 bases and the V segment lost 3 bases, leaving 6 bases of the junction unmatched. CDR3 length: 17 residues. CDR3 in DNA: TGTGCCAGCAGCTTCGCCGGGACAGGGGGAAATAATTCACCCCTCCACTTT. The encoded protein is CASSFAGTGGNNSPLHF.

The chain is built from TRBV5-1 and TRBJ1-2, with 9 bases aligning to TRBD1. Germline CDR1 reads SGHRS; CDR2 reads YFSETQ. The V and J ends lost 2 bases and 7 bases, in that order; junction bases with no gene match: 21. This CDR3 has 19 amino acids. The CDR3 DNA is TGCGCCAGCAGCTTTCTTGTTTCACAGGGACGAGACAGGGGGTCTGGCTACACCTTC. It codes for CASSFLVSQGRDRGSGYTF.

The chain uses TRBV18 and TRBJ1-1; TRBD1 matches 7 bases. In germline, CDR1 is KGHSH, CDR2 LQKENI. This CDR3 is 14 amino acids long. J lost 1 base, V lost 5 bases, and 4 bases had no gene match. Written as DNA, the CDR3 is TGTGCCAGCTCAAGGACAGGCGGGAACACTGAAGCTTTCTTT. Its protein is CASSRTGGNTEAFF.

The chain couples TRBV29-1 to TRBJ2-7; the match to TRBD2 covers 7 bases. The CDR3 sequence is 12 residues long. Germline CDR1 reads SQVTM; CDR2 reads ANQGSEA. V trimming: 7 bases; J trimming: 7 bases; junction bases outside the gene matches: 10. This CDR3 reads CSATPGGGEQYF. The CDR3 nucleotides are TGCAGCGCGACTCCGGGGGGTGGGGAGCAGTACTTC.

V and J are TRBV28 and TRBJ1-2; D ambiguous. Deletions cut 4 bases from V and 0 bases from J, with 12 bases between. Germline CDR1 is MDHEN and CDR2 is SYDVKM. The CDR3 is made up of 15 amino acids. Here the CDR3 DNA reads TGTGCCAGCAGTTACGACGCAGGCGCTAACTATGGCTACACCTTC. It encodes CASSYDAGANYGYTF.

J is TRBJ2-3 and V is TRBV28; D call uncertain. The CDR3 sequence is 13 residues long. Germline values: CDR1 MDHEN, CDR2 SYDVKM. Trimming pared 8 bases from V and 6 bases from J, leaving 15 bases between. CDR3 DNA sequence: TGTGCCAGCGTTAATGGTGTAGGGGATACGCAGTATTTT. Translated: CASVNGVGDTQYF.

The chain uses TRBV6-6 and TRBJ1-3; D is possibly TRBD1 (5 bases). CDR1 and CDR2 (germline): MNHNY, SVGAGI (reference sequence). Trimming left V 0 bases short and J 5 bases short, with 11 bases between. CDR3 size: 15 residues. CDR3 amino acids: CASSYSDSNRNTIYF. In DNA, the CDR3 is TGTGCCAGCAGTTACTCTGACAGCAACCGAAACACCATATATTTT.

V and J are TRBV29-1 and TRBJ2-5; D is unresolved. The germline V gene encodes CDR1 SQVTM and CDR2 ANQGSEA. CDR3 length: 12 amino acids. V was clipped by 1 base and J by 5 bases, with 8 bases between them. CDR3 region: CSVEAVSETQYF. The CDR3 region has the DNA TGCAGCGTTGAAGCGGTTTCGGAGACCCAGTACTTC.

The CDR3 region has the DNA TGCAGCGTTTCCCGGGACAGGCAAGAGACCCAGTACTTC. This sequence encodes CSVSRDRQETQYF. This rearrangement joins TRBV29-1 to TRBJ2-5, with 8 bases aligning to TRBD1. The CDR3 spans 13 residues. Per germline, CDR1 SQVTM and CDR2 ANQGSEA. The V segment lost 5 bases and the J segment 2 bases; nucleotides outside the gene matches: 4.

V is TRBV6-6 and J is TRBJ1-1; unclear D gene. Germline V gives CDR1 MNHNY, CDR2 SVGAGI (reference sequence). This CDR3 has 15 residues. The ends were cut back, 8 bases at V and 0 bases at J, with 16 bases in the middle. In DNA, the CDR3 is TGTGCCAGCCCTAAGAGGCAGGAGATGAACACTGAAGCTTTCTTT. It encodes CASPKRQEMNTEAFF.